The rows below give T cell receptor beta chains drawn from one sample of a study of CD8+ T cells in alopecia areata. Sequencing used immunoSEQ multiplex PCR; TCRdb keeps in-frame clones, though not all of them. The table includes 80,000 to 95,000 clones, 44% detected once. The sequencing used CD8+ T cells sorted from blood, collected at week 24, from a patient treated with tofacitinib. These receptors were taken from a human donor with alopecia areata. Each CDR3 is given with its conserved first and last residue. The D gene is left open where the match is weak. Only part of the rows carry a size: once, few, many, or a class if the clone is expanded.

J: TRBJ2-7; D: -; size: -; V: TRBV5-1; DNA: TGCGCCAGCAGCCCCCTGGGACACGTCAACTACGAGCAGTACTTC; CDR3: CASSPLGHVNYEQYF
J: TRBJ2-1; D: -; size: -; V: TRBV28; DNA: TGTGCCACCAAAGATGGTGAGCAGTTCTTC; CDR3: CATKDGEQFF
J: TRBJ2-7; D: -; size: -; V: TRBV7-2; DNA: TGTGCCAGCAGCTCGAACACCTTTCCCTCCTACGAGCAGTACTTC; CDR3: CASSSNTFPSYEQYF
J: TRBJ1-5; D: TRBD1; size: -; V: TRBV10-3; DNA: TGTGCCATCAGTGAGTCGGGACAGACTCAGCCCCAGCATTTT; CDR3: CAISESGQTQPQHF
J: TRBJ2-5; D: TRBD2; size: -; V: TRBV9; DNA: TGTGCCAGCAGCGTGGTAGGACTAGCGGGAGAGACCCAGTACTTC; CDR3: CASSVVGLAGETQYF
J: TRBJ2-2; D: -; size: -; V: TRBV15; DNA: TGTGCCACCAGCCCCCGACAGGACAGATTCACCGGGGAGCTGTTTTTT; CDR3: CATSPRQDRFTGELFF
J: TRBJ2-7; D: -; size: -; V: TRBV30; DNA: TGTGCCTGGAAGGACATCCCCCACGAGCAGTACTTC; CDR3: CAWKDIPHEQYF
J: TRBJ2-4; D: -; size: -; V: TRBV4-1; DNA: TGCGCCAGCAGCCAAGTCCGGCACAAAAACATTCAGTACTTC; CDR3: CASSQVRHKNIQYF
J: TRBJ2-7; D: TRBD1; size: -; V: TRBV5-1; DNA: TGCGCCAGCAGCCCCGGGACAGGACTCTACGAGCAGTACTTC; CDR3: CASSPGTGLYEQYF
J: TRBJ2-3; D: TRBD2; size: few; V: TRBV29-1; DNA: TGCAGCGTCCTAGCGGGAGTGGGAGCAGATACGCAGTATTTT; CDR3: CSVLAGVGADTQYF
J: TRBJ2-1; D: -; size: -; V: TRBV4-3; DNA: TGCGCCAGCAGCCAAGGGGAGTATGAGAGGAATGAGCAGTTCTTC; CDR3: CASSQGEYERNEQFF
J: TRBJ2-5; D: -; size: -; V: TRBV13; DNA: TGTGCCAGCAGCAACCGACAGTCCCGACAAGAGACCCAGTACTTC; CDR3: CASSNRQSRQETQYF
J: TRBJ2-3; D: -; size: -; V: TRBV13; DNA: TGTGCCAGCAGCCCCCGGGACCCCCTCGAGTATTTT; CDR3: CASSPRDPLEYF
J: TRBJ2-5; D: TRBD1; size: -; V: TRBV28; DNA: TGTGCCAGCAGTGTGTACAGGGGACCGGGGGAGACCCAGTACTTC; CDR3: CASSVYRGPGETQYF
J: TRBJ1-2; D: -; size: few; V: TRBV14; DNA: TGTGCCAGCAGCCAAGTTGCCGTCGGAATTGGCAGCCCTTACTATGGCTACACCTTC; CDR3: CASSQVAVGIGSPYYGYTF
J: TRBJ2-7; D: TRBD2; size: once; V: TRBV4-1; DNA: TGCGCCAGCAGCCCCCGTGGGGCGGGAGACTACGAGCAGTACTTC; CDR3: CASSPRGAGDYEQYF
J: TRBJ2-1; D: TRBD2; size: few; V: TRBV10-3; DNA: TGTGCCATCAGTGAGCCTGGACTAGCGGGAGATGAGCAGTTCTTC; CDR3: CAISEPGLAGDEQFF
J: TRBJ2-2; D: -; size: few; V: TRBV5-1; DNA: TGCGCCAGCAGCTCCAACACCGGGGAGCTGTTTTTT; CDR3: CASSSNTGELFF
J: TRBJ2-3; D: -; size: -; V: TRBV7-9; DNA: TGTGCCAGCAGCTCCTCCCCCCCTCACACAGATACGCAGTATTTT; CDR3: CASSSSPPHTDTQYF
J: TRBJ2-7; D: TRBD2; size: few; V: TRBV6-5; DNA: TGTGCCAGCAGTTACTCCGCGGGAGCCCTGGACGAGCAGTACTTC; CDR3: CASSYSAGALDEQYF
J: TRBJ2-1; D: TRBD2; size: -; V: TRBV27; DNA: TGTGCCAGCAGTTTAGGGGGGAGCGGGAGGGCCTCCTACAATGAGCAGTTCTTC; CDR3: CASSLGGSGRASYNEQFF
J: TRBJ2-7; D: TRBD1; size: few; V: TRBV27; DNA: TGTGCCAGCAGTTGGGGCCAGGGGGCAAGGGAGCAGTACTTC; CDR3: CASSWGQGAREQYF
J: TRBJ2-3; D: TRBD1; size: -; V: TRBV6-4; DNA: TGTGCCAGCAGTGACTCCGGACAGGGGGTAGATACGCAGTATTTT; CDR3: CASSDSGQGVDTQYF
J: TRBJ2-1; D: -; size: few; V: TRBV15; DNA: TGTGCCACCTCAGTGAAGATTTACAATGAGCAGTTCTTC; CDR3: CATSVKIYNEQFF
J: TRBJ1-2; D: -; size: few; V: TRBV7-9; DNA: TGTGCCAGCAGCGGTGACAGGAGATTCTATGGCTACACCTTC; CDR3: CASSGDRRFYGYTF
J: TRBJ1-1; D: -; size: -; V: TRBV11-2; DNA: TGTGCCAGCAGCTTAAATTGGTTACAGCCGAACACTGAAGCTTTCTTT; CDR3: CASSLNWLQPNTEAFF
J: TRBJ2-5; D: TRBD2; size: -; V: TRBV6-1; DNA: TGTGCCACCAGCGCACTAGCGGGAGGAGAGACCCAGTACTTC; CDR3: CATSALAGGETQYF
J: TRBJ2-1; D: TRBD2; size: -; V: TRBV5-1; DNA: TGCGCCAGCAGCTATATACTAGCGGCCGACGACAATGAGCAGTTCTTC; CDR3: CASSYILAADDNEQFF
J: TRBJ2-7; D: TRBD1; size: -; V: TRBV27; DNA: TGTGCCAGCAGTTTAGGAGGGACAGGCGCGCAGTACTTC; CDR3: CASSLGGTGAQYF
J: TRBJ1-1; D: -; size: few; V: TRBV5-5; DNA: TGTGCCAGCAGCTTACCCCCGAGCCCTGAAGCTTTCTTT; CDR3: CASSLPPSPEAFF
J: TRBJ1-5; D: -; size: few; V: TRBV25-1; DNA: TGTGCCAGCAGTGAGGTGCGGGTTGATCAGCCCCAGCATTTT; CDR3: CASSEVRVDQPQHF
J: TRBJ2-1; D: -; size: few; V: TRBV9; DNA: TGTGCCAGCAGCTCCCCGGCCGCAGTACTAGGGAATGAGCAGTTCTTC; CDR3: CASSSPAAVLGNEQFF
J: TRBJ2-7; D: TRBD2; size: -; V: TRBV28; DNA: TGTGCCAGCAGGTTGACTAGCGGGATCCACGAGCAGTACTTC; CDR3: CASRLTSGIHEQYF
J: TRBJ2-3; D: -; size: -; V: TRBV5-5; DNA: TGTGCCGGGAGAGAGGGAAGGACAGATACGCAGTATTTT; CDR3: CAGREGRTDTQYF
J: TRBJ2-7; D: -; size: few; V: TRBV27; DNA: TGTGCCAGCAGTACCCGGGACGGGTCTAGCTCCTACGAGCAGTACTTC; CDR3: CASSTRDGSSSYEQYF
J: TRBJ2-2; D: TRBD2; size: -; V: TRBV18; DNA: TGTGCCAGCTCGGAGTATCTAGCGGAGAACACCGGGGAGCTGTTTTTT; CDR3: CASSEYLAENTGELFF
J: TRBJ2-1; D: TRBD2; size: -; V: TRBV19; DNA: TGTGCCATTTCTCCTACTAGCGGGAGTTACAATGAGCAGTTCTTC; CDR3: CAISPTSGSYNEQFF
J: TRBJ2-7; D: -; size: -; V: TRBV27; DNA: TGTGCCAGCAGTTTATCGTCGGCCTACGAGCAGTACTTC; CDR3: CASSLSSAYEQYF
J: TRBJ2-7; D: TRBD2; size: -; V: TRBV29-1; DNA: TGCAGCGCTACCTTGGGGGGGTCTCGAGAGCAGTACTTC; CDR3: CSATLGGSREQYF
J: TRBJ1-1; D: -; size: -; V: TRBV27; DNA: TGTGCCAGCAGTTTAGCTCCACTGACTAACACTGAAGCTTTCTTT; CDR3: CASSLAPLTNTEAFF
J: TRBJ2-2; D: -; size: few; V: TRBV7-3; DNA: TGTGCACACAGGCAGACCGGGGAGCTGTTTTTT; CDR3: CAHRQTGELFF
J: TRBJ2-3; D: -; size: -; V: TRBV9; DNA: TGTGCCAGCAGCCCCGACGGGAGTGCCACAGATACGCAGTATTTT; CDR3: CASSPDGSATDTQYF
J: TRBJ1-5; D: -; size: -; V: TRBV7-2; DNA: TGTGCCAGCAGCTTAGTGGGGGCAATGGATCAGCCCCAGCATTTT; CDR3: CASSLVGAMDQPQHF
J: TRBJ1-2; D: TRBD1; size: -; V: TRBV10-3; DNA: TGTGCCATCAGTGGCCAGGACAGGGACTATGGCTACACCTTC; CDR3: CAISGQDRDYGYTF
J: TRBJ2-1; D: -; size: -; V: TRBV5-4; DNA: TGTGCCAGCAGCCCGAGGGAACAGGTTGAGCAGTTCTTC; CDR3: CASSPREQVEQFF
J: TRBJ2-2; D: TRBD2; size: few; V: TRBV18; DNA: TGTGCCAGCTCACCAGGACTAGCGGGAGTCACCGGGGAGCTGTTTTTT; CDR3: CASSPGLAGVTGELFF
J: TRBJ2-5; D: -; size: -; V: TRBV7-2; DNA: TGTGCCAGCAGCCCCCTAGCAGGGACGTTAGAGACCCAGTACTTC; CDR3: CASSPLAGTLETQYF
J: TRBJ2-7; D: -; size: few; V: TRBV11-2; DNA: TGTGCCAGCAGCTTAGGACTCACCTACGAGCAGTACTTC; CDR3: CASSLGLTYEQYF
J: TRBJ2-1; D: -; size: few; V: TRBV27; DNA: TGTGCCAGCAGTTGGTCGACCGGGACGGCATACAATGAGCAGTTCTTC; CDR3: CASSWSTGTAYNEQFF
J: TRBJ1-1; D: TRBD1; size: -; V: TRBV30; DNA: TGTGCCTGGACCGAGGGGGCGAGAACTGAAGCTTTCTTT; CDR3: CAWTEGARTEAFF
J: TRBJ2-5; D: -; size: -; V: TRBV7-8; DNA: TGTGCCAGCAGCCCTCCTTCGGAGACCCAGTACTTC; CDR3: CASSPPSETQYF